The entry below describes one TCR beta chain. Its antigen is currently not known. Base qualities are not recorded, but no much larger clone differs from it by a single base. This sample is drawn from a study of T cells in localized non-small cell lung cancer (dated by TCRdb to 2019 to 2021). Study-level background: The study examined T cell repertoires in 200 to 300 patients with early-stage NSCLC and compared tumors with uninvolved tumor-adjacent lungs. A mean age of roughly 66 years was recorded for the NSCLC patients, of whom more than 120 were male and 107 were female. All 230 or so NSCLC patients in the cohort were treatment-naive and had localized lung tumors that were resected.

At diagnosis, peripheral blood, uninvolved tumor-adjacent lung and tumor were collected and were preserved as a mix of fresh-frozen and FFPE material. Blood samples were analyzed as peripheral blood mononuclear cells for TCR repertoire profiling. TCR beta CDR3 regions were sequenced from DNA using the immunoSEQ Assay. The study's own analysis went as follows. To compute T cell density, TCR beta template counts were normalized to usable DNA, which was estimated by amplifying housekeeping genes. Using the preseqR package, richness was estimated by extrapolating to 120,000 templates for tissue samples and 400,000 templates for PBMC samples. Clonality was defined by subtracting Pielou's evenness from one. Tissue-enriched TCRs were identified by differential abundance testing using productive amino-acid clonotypes, minimum total count 5 and alpha 0.1. The Jaccard Index and the Morisita Overlap Index were used to quantify repertoire overlap between compartments. TCR beta CDR3s were clustered by GLIPH together with public tetramer-defined viral CDR3s, and at least three viral sequences plus V-gene enrichment were required for viral motifs. The source is immuneACCESS, and TCRdb retained only in-frame sequences with V and J called. Part of the clones is not carried over; for the studies checked, unresolved V genes explain less than half of this, and the remainder is unexplained. V and J calls and clone size follow that table, whereas D and trimming were derived from the DNA. This sample holds 20,000 to 30,000 clones; over 75% were observed only once. The ten largest account for approximately 10% of the sample.

The cysteine opens and the phenylalanine closes a CDR3 of 16 amino acids. CDR3 DNA only is kept here, 48 bases in frame from base 1. The germline V gene encodes CDR1 KGHSH and CDR2 LQKENI. A distance of 12 bases separates the germline ends of V and J, which lose 4 bases and 0 bases respectively. General findings and caveats noted by the study authors: Because of the exploratory design, TCR variables were selected using unadjusted p-values without false-discovery rate correction. Higher blood T cell density associated with longer overall survival, while higher adjacent-lung clonality associated with shorter survival. Uninvolved tumor-adjacent lung showed the highest T cell clonality, higher than tumor, which suggests more focused antigenic responses in the uninvolved tumor-adjacent lung. Of the top 100 tumor clones, a median of roughly 56 were detected in paired uninvolved adjacent lung; around 27 were also among that lung's top 100. Because multi-region sequencing of the tumors was not done, intratumor heterogeneity could not be ruled out.

Sample: peripheral blood, taken before any cancer treatment. The rearranged segments are TRBV18 and TRBJ2-2; a tentative D match to TRBD1 spans 6 bases. The TCR sequence derives from a man aged 35-75 years with stage III squamous cell lung carcinoma. The CDR3 protein is CASSLDRGSNTGELFF. The sequenced DNA: TGTGCCAGCTCACTGGACAGAGGGTCGAACACCGGGGAGCTGTTTTTT.